A selection of T cell receptor beta chains follows, all from one sample in a study of cytomegalovirus exposure and HLA in healthy donors. The repertoire was sequenced with immunoSEQ multiplex PCR; TCRdb's copy has only in-frame clones and lacks some. With 150,000 or so clones in the sample, the ten largest clones hold 1.6%. Sequences were obtained from PBMCs. These receptors were collected from a woman between 50 and 59 years old in good health and CMV-seronegative. Each CDR3 is given with its conserved first and last residue. The D gene is left open where the match is weak.

D gene | J gene | CDR3 length | V gene | CDR3 DNA | CDR3 protein
- | TRBJ1-1 | 15 | TRBV7-3 | TGTGCCAGCAGCATCTTCCGACAGACGAACACTGAAGCTTTCTTT | CASSIFRQTNTEAFF
- | TRBJ1-2 | 13 | TRBV2 | TGTGCCAGCCGACTAGCCCACAACTATGGCTACACCTTC | CASRLAHNYGYTF
- | TRBJ2-3 | 14 | TRBV5-6 | TGTGCCAGCAGCTTGGACAGGGCCGCAGATACGCAGTATTTT | CASSLDRAADTQYF
TRBD1 | TRBJ1-4 | 14 | TRBV6-5 | TGTGCCAGCAGAACGGACAGGAATAATGAAAAACTGTTTTTT | CASRTDRNNEKLFF
TRBD2 | TRBJ2-3 | 13 | TRBV29-1 | TGCAGCGCTAGTAGCGGGATGGGAGATACGCAGTATTTT | CSASSGMGDTQYF
- | TRBJ2-7 | 14 | TRBV30 | TGTGCCTGGAGTGTGTGGGGGGGCAAGGACGAGCAGTACTTC | CAWSVWGGKDEQYF
- | TRBJ2-2 | 14 | TRBV29-1 | TGCAGCGCCTTAGGGGGATTCAACACCGGGGAGCTGTTTTTT | CSALGGFNTGELFF
TRBD2 | TRBJ2-1 | 17 | TRBV9 | TGTGCCAGCAGCCACACTAGCGGGGGGCCTCAGTTTCATGAGCAGTTCTTC | CASSHTSGGPQFHEQFF
TRBD1 | TRBJ1-2 | 16 | TRBV7-2 | TGTGCCAGCAGCTCTCAACGCGGGACAGGGAACTATGGCTACACCTTC | CASSSQRGTGNYGYTF
- | TRBJ2-7 | 15 | TRBV7-6 | TGTGCCAGCAGCTTAGTCGGACAGAATAAGTACGAGCAGTACTTC | CASSLVGQNKYEQYF
- | TRBJ1-1 | 12 | TRBV5-1 | TGCGCCAGCCAGGAGGTGAACACTGAAGCTTTCTTT | CASQEVNTEAFF
TRBD1 | TRBJ1-3 | 15 | TRBV19 | TGTGCCAGTAGACCCGACAGGGGGCCTGGAAACACCATATATTTT | CASRPDRGPGNTIYF
- | TRBJ2-2 | 15 | TRBV28 | TGTGCCAGCAGTATAAGCGGGCTTTACACCGGGGAGCTGTTTTTT | CASSISGLYTGELFF
TRBD1 | TRBJ2-3 | 14 | TRBV11-3 | TGTGCCAGCAGTATGGACAGGGGGGCAGATACGCAGTATTTT | CASSMDRGADTQYF
- | TRBJ1-2 | 15 | TRBV19 | TGTGCCACCCGTAGGGGCAGCCCAGCGCTCTATGGCTACACCTTC | CATRRGSPALYGYTF
- | TRBJ2-1 | 11 | TRBV7-9 | TGTGCCAGCAGCATACACGATGAGCAGTTCTTC | CASSIHDEQFF
- | TRBJ2-2 | 15 | TRBV4-2 | TGTGCCAGCAGCCAATCCGGCCAGGGGGGTAAGGAGCTGTTTTTT | CASSQSGQGGKELFF
- | TRBJ1-1 | 13 | TRBV7-6 | TGTGCCAGCACGGCAGGGTCGTTCACTGAAGCTTTCTTT | CASTAGSFTEAFF
TRBD2 | TRBJ2-3 | 15 | TRBV9 | TGTGCCAGCAGCGTAGCTGGGGGGGAAACAGATACGCAGTATTTT | CASSVAGGETDTQYF
TRBD1 | TRBJ2-7 | 15 | TRBV27 | TGTGCCAGCAGTTTCTTGGGACAGGGTGCCTACGAGCAGTACTTC | CASSFLGQGAYEQYF
TRBD1 | TRBJ2-7 | 17 | TRBV2 | TGTGCCAGCAGTGAAGACGAGACCGGGACAGGGGGTTGGGAGCAGTACTTC | CASSEDETGTGGWEQYF
- | TRBJ2-5 | 15 | TRBV9 | TGTGCCAGCAGCGTAGCTCCAACAGTAGCGGAGACCCAGTACTTC | CASSVAPTVAETQYF
TRBD1 | TRBJ2-3 | 15 | TRBV5-1 | TGCGCCAGCAGCGCCGTAGGGGGCGGCACAGATACGCAGTATTTT | CASSAVGGGTDTQYF
TRBD2 | TRBJ2-1 | 15 | TRBV5-1 | TGCGCCAGCAGCCTCGGGACTAGCGGGAGTAATGAGCAGTTCTTC | CASSLGTSGSNEQFF
- | TRBJ1-5 | 16 | TRBV28 | TGTGCCAGCACCCCACAGACAGATTATAGCAATCAGCCCCAGCATTTT | CASTPQTDYSNQPQHF
- | TRBJ1-5 | 15 | TRBV6-5 | TGTGCCAGCAGCCCACTGGGCCCAGGCAATCAGCCCCAGCATTTT | CASSPLGPGNQPQHF
TRBD1 | TRBJ2-1 | 15 | TRBV5-1 | TGCGCCAGCAGCTTGGAAGGCCAGGGGGCGCGAGAGCAGTTCTTC | CASSLEGQGAREQFF
TRBD2 | TRBJ2-7 | 15 | TRBV5-4 | TGCGCCAGCAGCTTCGGACTAGCGACTTCCTACGAGCAGTACTTC | CASSFGLATSYEQYF
TRBD1 | TRBJ2-7 | 15 | TRBV19 | TGTGCCAGTAGTAATGGACAGGGGGCTTCCTACGAGCAGTACTTC | CASSNGQGASYEQYF
TRBD1 | TRBJ2-5 | 16 | TRBV5-4 | TGTGCCAGCAGCTCGGAGGGACAGGGGGCGCGGGAGACCCAGTACTTC | CASSSEGQGARETQYF
- | TRBJ2-7 | 11 | TRBV20-1 | TGCAGTGCTAGCAGAATCTACGAGCAGTACTTC | CSASRIYEQYF
TRBD1 | TRBJ1-5 | 13 | TRBV7-9 | TGTGCCAGCAGCTTAACAGGGGGTCAGCCCCAGCATTTT | CASSLTGGQPQHF
- | TRBJ2-3 | 12 | TRBV30 | TGTGCCTGGAGTCACACCCCGGATACGCAGTATTTT | CAWSHTPDTQYF
- | TRBJ1-1 | 16 | TRBV4-1 | TGCGCCAGCAGCCAAGAAGAAAGCTATTGGAACACTGAAGCTTTCTTT | CASSQEESYWNTEAFF
- | TRBJ2-6 | 14 | TRBV14 | TGTGCCAGCAGCCAAGCCGGAGGGGGCCCCGTCCTGACTTTC | CASSQAGGGPVLTF
TRBD1 | TRBJ2-7 | 15 | TRBV6-1 | TGTGCCAGCAGGGTAACAGGGGGCAGCTCCTACGAGCAGTACTTC | CASRVTGGSSYEQYF
- | TRBJ2-3 | 15 | TRBV6-1 | TGTGCCAGCAGTGAAGCACAGGGGGGGCAAGATACGCAGTATTTT | CASSEAQGGQDTQYF
TRBD1 | TRBJ2-6 | 18 | TRBV7-9 | TGTGCCAGCAGCTTAGGCGCAGGGGGCTTCTCTGGGGCCAACGTCCTGACTTTC | CASSLGAGGFSGANVLTF
TRBD2 | TRBJ2-1 | 15 | TRBV6-5 | TGTGCCAGCACCCCTCCGGGACTAGCGGGAGTTGAGCAGTTCTTC | CASTPPGLAGVEQFF
TRBD1 | TRBJ1-4 | 14 | TRBV4-3 | TGCGCCAGCAGCCAGGTCAGGGGGCGTGAAAAACTGTTTTTT | CASSQVRGREKLFF
TRBD1 | TRBJ1-6 | 16 | TRBV4-2 | TGTGCCAGCAGCCAAGATCCCCAGGGGGTTCATTCACCCCTCCACTTT | CASSQDPQGVHSPLHF
- | TRBJ1-2 | 14 | TRBV4-3 | TGCGCCAGCAGCCACCGAGGCGCGGAGGGGGGCTACACCTTC | CASSHRGAEGGYTF
- | TRBJ2-1 | 15 | TRBV5-1 | TGCGCCAGCAGCTTACCTACTCGGGGGTACAATGAGCAGTTCTTC | CASSLPTRGYNEQFF
- | TRBJ2-7 | 14 | TRBV9 | TGTGCCAGCAGCGTCGGGACTGGGACCTACGAGCAGTACTTC | CASSVGTGTYEQYF
- | TRBJ1-3 | 16 | TRBV4-1 | TGCGCCAGCAGCCAAGTGGAGGGGATGAGCGGAAACACCATATATTTT | CASSQVEGMSGNTIYF
TRBD2 | TRBJ2-2 | 17 | TRBV19 | TGTGCCAGTAGTATTTCGGGGGGTCAGGAAACCACCGGGGAGCTGTTTTTT | CASSISGGQETTGELFF
TRBD1 | TRBJ1-4 | 17 | TRBV27 | TGTGCCAGCAGTTACACCTGGGCCCGGACAGGCGATGAAAAACTGTTTTTT | CASSYTWARTGDEKLFF
TRBD1 | TRBJ1-1 | 13 | TRBV19 | TGTGCCAGTAAGGGACAGTGGAACACTGAAGCTTTCTTT | CASKGQWNTEAFF
TRBD1 | TRBJ1-1 | 17 | TRBV5-1 | TGCGCCAGCAGCTTGACGGGACAGGGGGCCCTGAACACTGAAGCTTTCTTT | CASSLTGQGALNTEAFF
TRBD1 | TRBJ1-5 | 12 | TRBV28 | TGTGCCAGCAGTTCCTCAGGGGGCTCCGAGCATTTT | CASSSSGGSEHF
- | TRBJ2-7 | 15 | TRBV5-1 | TGCGCCAGCAGCTTGGCCCCGGGGGTGGACTACGAGCAGTACTTC | CASSLAPGVDYEQYF
- | TRBJ1-2 | 14 | TRBV19 | TGTGCCAGTAGTATAGATTATAGGCGCGGTGGCTACACCTTC | CASSIDYRRGGYTF
- | TRBJ1-2 | 15 | TRBV7-9 | TGTGCCAGCAGCTTAGGTCGACACGCTCGCCATGGCTACACCTTC | CASSLGRHARHGYTF